These 5 T cell receptor beta chains share one sample of origin, sequenced in a study of CD8+ T cells in alopecia areata. Extracted RNA was reverse transcribed, and the resulting cDNA served as sequencing template. Libraries were prepared by immunoSEQ multiplex PCR; TCRdb keeps only in-frame clonotypes and omits some of them. The repertoire consists of 250,000 or so clones, none detected only once. The study sorted pooled cutaneous lymph node cells by CD4, CD8alpha, NKG2D, NKG2ACE and other markers. Sequenced material: CD4+ T cells sorted from a lymph node. Receptor source: a C3H/HeJ mouse with alopecia areata. MHC haplotype of the mouse line: H2-k.

This clone was detected a few times. Mouse gene names apply. The DNA read from the CDR3 is TGTGCAAGCAGCTATCGGGACTGGGGGGCTGAGGGCCAAGAC. Encoded protein: CASSYRDWGAEGQD. The entire CDR3 reads CASSYRDWGAEGQDTQYF. The V gene is TRBV16, the J gene TRBJ2-5; TRBD2 matches at 12 bases. The read halts 4 residues ahead of the CDR3 end, with the missing end drawn from the germline J gene. From germline, CDR1 is SGHSA and CDR2 FRNQAP. With V trimmed by 4 bases and J by 2 bases, 10 bases remained unmatched. CDR3 length equals 18 residues.

This clone was seen more than once but under ten times. Germline and genes: mouse. The CDR3 extends 4 residues past the end of the read, so its final part is completed from the germline J gene. The chain joins TRBV13-3 to TRBJ2-1, with 8 bases aligning to TRBD2. CDR3 length: 15 residues. The V gene's germline CDR1 is NNHDY and CDR2 SYVADS. Trimming took 5 bases from V and 3 from J; bases not matched to a gene: 7. CDR3 DNA (partial): TGTGCCAGCAGGTTAACTGGGGGCCCCTATGCT. The encoded protein is CASRLTGGPYA. The whole CDR3 reads CASRLTGGPYAEQFF.

This clone showed up just a few times. Gene names are the mouse ones. The CDR3 end lies 4 residues beyond the end of the read and is filled in from the germline J gene. The same CDR3 arises from other DNA sequences in this sample as well. V gene TRBV1 combines with J gene TRBJ2-7; 8 bases match TRBD2. This CDR3 comprises 14 residues. The trim removed 4 bases at V and 2 bases at J, leaving 4 bases unmatched. Germline-derived CDR1 and CDR2 are NSQYPW and LRSPGD (reference sequence). CDR3 DNA (partial): TGCACCTGCAGTGAAACTGGGGGCCCCTAT. Translating gives CTCSETGGPY. In full, the CDR3 reads CTCSETGGPYEQYF.

Of note for this clone: Genes here carry mouse names. Here the CDR3 reads CASSSGTGGYEQYF. The covered CDR3 bases are TGTGCCAGCAGTTCCGGGACAGGGGGTTAT. This chain connects TRBV13-3 to TRBJ2-7, with TRBD1 identical over 11 bases. From the germline J gene comes the end of the CDR3, since the read stops 4 residues before it. This CDR3 has 14 amino acids. Germline V gene lookup returns CDR1 NNHDY and CDR2 SYVADS.

Note on this clone: Mouse gene names apply. With the read ending 4 residues before the CDR3 end, the germline J gene is used to fill in that end. The same CDR3 is also encoded by other DNA sequences in this sample. The genes are TRBV19 and TRBJ2-5; 8 positions agree with TRBD2. The CDR3 sequence is 14 residues long. After removal of 3 bases from V and 1 base from J, the junction contained 1 base not matched to a gene. Germline V gene sequence: CDR1 FNHDT, CDR2 SITEND (reference sequence). Partial CDR3 DNA: TGTGCCAGCAGTAAGACTGGGGACCAAGAC. Encoded protein: CASSKTGDQD. The entire CDR3 protein is CASSKTGDQDTQYF.